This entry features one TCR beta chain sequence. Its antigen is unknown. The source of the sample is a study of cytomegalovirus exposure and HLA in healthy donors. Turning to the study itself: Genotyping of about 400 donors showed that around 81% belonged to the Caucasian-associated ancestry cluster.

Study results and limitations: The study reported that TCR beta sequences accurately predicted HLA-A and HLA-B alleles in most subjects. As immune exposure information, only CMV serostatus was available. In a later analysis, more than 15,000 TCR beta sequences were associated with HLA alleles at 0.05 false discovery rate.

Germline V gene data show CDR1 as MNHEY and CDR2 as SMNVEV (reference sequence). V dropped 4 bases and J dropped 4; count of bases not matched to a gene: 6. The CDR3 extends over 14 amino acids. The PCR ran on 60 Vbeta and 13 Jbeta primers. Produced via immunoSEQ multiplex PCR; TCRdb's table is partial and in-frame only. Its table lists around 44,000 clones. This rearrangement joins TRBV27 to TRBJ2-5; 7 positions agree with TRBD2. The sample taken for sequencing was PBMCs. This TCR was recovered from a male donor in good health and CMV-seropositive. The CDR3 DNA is TGTGCCAGCAGTTCCCAGCCTAGCGGAGAGACCCAGTACTTC. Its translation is CASSSQPSGETQYF.